Below are 25 T cell receptor beta chains sequenced from a single sample in a study of metastatic and nonmetastatic thyroid tumors. None of the patients had undergone any treatment ahead of thyroid surgery. Using MiXCR, TCRdb re-called clones from the PCR reads. The sample has about 20,000 clones; around 14% are singletons. Material for sequencing was blood. The origin of the receptors is a female donor with papillary thyroid cancer or a benign thyroid nodule (not recorded which). Some clones in this sample may be carry-over from other donors' samples.

This clone showed up many times. V and J are TRBV12-3 or TRBV12-4 and TRBJ2-1, with D possibly being TRBD1 (7 bases). The CDR3 runs 15 residues. V gave up 7 bases and J gave up 0 bases, with 13 bases separating them. The CDR3 bases are TGTGCCAGCATCAGGGGGGCTAACTCCTACAATGAGCAGTTCTTC. Amino acids: CASIRGANSYNEQFF.

This clone occurred many times. V and J are TRBV20-1 and TRBJ2-7; D gene uncertain. The CDR3 has 15 residues. Germline values: CDR1 DFQATT, CDR2 SNEGSKA (reference sequence). V was cut by 0 bases and J by 5 bases, with 17 bases left in between. The CDR3 DNA reads as TGCAGTGCTAGAGATCGGTGGGCCCCTTCCAACGAGCAGTACTTC. Protein product: CSARDRWAPSNEQYF.

Turning to this clone: A much larger clonotype is one base distant, so this may be a read error. This sequence joins TRBV30 and TRBJ2-2, with a weak D call TRBD2 (7 bases). The germline CDR1 and CDR2 sequences are GTSNPN and SVGIG (reference sequence). This CDR3 region has 14 residues. CDR3 sequence (DNA): TGTGCCTCCGGGGGGACACCGAACACCGTGGAGCTGTTTTTT. Its translation: CASGGTPNTVELFF. Filled out from reference TRBV30 and TRBJ2-2, the complete variable domain reads SQTIHQWPATLVQPVGSPLSLECTVEGTSNPNLYWYRQAAGRGLQLLFYSVGIGQISSEVPQNLSASRPQDRQFILSSKKLLLSDSGFYLCASGGTPNTVELFFGEGSRLTVL.

This clone was counted ten times or more. The chain joins TRBV11-1 to TRBJ2-6; tentatively, D is TRBD1 (5 bases). V was trimmed by 8 bases and J by 4 bases, leaving 21 bases between them. The germline V gene encodes CDR1 SGHAT and CDR2 FQDESV (reference sequence). CDR3 length: 17 amino acids. Written as DNA, the CDR3 is TGTGCCAGCGGAGAGCTAGGGGTCAGAGCAGGGGCCAACGTCCTGACTTTC. Residues: CASGELGVRAGANVLTF.

This clone ranks as medium-sized. The chain employs TRBV6-1 and TRBJ1-2, with D tentatively TRBD1 (6 bases). Germline CDR1 is MNHNS and CDR2 is SASEGT. Trimming removed 5 bases at V and 8 bases at J, with 15 bases between. The CDR3 runs 13 residues. The CDR3, as DNA: TGTGCCAGCAGTCACCTCCAGGGGTACGGCTACACCTTC. Encoded protein: CASSHLQGYGYTF.

By share, this clone ranks as medium-sized. The CDR3 loop reads CASSGGRDTGELFF. The CDR3 DNA reads TGTGCCAGCAGTGGGGGCCGGGACACCGGGGAGCTGTTTTTT. This chain joins TRBV6-4 and TRBJ2-2; tentative D call: TRBD1 (5 bases). CDR1 is MRHNA and CDR2 is SNTAGT in the germline V gene. V was cut by 4 bases and J by 3 bases, with 9 bases left in between. The CDR3 covers 14 residues.

This sequence joins TRBV6-1 and TRBJ2-7; tentative D call: TRBD2 (5 bases). V was cut by 7 bases and J by 7 bases, with 14 bases left in between. Per germline, CDR1 MNHNS and CDR2 SASEGT. The CDR3 is 12 residues long. This CDR3 is CASNRRGEEQYF. In DNA form, the CDR3 reads TGTGCCAGCAACCGTCGGGGAGAAGAGCAGTACTTC.

This clone was counted ten times or more. The J gene is TRBJ2-7, the V gene TRBV20-1, with D maybe TRBD2 (6 bases). From germline, CDR1 is DFQATT and CDR2 SNEGSKA (reference sequence). The CDR3 spans 16 residues. V was clipped by 0 bases and J by 0 bases, with 15 bases between them. The CDR3: CSARDLGFSGSYEQYF. CDR3 sequence (DNA): TGCAGTGCTAGAGATCTTGGGTTTAGCGGCTCCTACGAGCAGTACTTC.

This clone was picked up many times. A much larger clone differs from this one at a single base, so this may be a read error. The missing conserved phenylalanine or tryptophan at the end of this CDR3 makes a read error likely. CDR3 DNA: TGCAGCGTTGAGGGCAGTAACATGAACACTGAAGCTTTCCTT. This sequence encodes CSVEGSNMNTEAFL. V usage is TRBV29-1 and J usage is TRBJ1-1; no firm D call. Germline CDR1 is SQVTM and CDR2 is ANQGSEA. The V gene lost 3 bases and the J gene lost 0 bases, with 11 bases spanning the gap. There are 14 residues in the CDR3.

This clone showed up many times. The CDR3 loop reads CASRRQGQNTEAFF. CDR3 DNA sequence: TGTGCCAGTAGACGGCAGGGGCAGAACACTGAAGCTTTCTTT. The chain recombines TRBV19 with TRBJ1-1, with a weak D call TRBD1 (6 bases). The germline V gene encodes CDR1 LNHDA and CDR2 SQIVND (reference sequence). V lost 6 bases, J lost 1 base, and 12 bases lay in between. The CDR3 covers 14 residues.

The V gene is TRBV7-2, the J gene TRBJ1-1, with 8 bases fitting TRBD1. V was pared by 0 bases and J by 1 base, with 4 bases of the junction left unmatched. This CDR3 is 16 amino acids long. Germline V CDR1 and CDR2: SGHTA, FQGNSA. CDR3 sequence reads: CASSLAGTGANTEAFF. The CDR3 region has the DNA TGTGCCAGCAGCTTAGCAGGGACAGGAGCGAACACTGAAGCTTTCTTT.

This clone is labeled medium-sized. J is TRBJ2-7 and V is TRBV2; D tentatively fits TRBD1 or TRBD2 (5 bases each). CDR3 length: 14 amino acids. V was trimmed by 3 bases and J by 6 bases, leaving 15 bases between them. The germline V gene has CDR1 SNHLY and CDR2 FYNNEI. CDR3 nucleotides: TGTGCCAGCAGTGATACCGGGACGGGGAGCGAGCAGTACTTC. This encodes CASSDTGTGSEQYF.

In this sample, this clone turned up many times. This clone may be a read error of a much larger clone one base away. The CDR3 does not end in the conserved phenylalanine or tryptophan, so this is likely a read error. The chain combines TRBV7-2 with TRBJ1-1; D is perhaps TRBD1 (6 bases). The CDR3 is 14 residues long. Trimming stripped 5 bases from V and 4 bases from J, with 14 bases between. CDR1 is SGHTA and CDR2 is FQGNSA in the germline V gene. The DNA for the CDR3 is TGTGCCAGCAGCCCTCAGGGGACGGTCACTGAAGCTTTCCTT. Its translation is CASSPQGTVTEAFL.

The table lists this clone with many counts. The chain joins TRBV29-1 to TRBJ2-5; D might be TRBD2 (7 bases). This CDR3 has 15 amino acids. Germline V gene sequence: CDR1 SQVTM, CDR2 ANQGSEA. The V end lost 3 bases, the J end lost 4 bases, and 18 bases lay between the germline ends. The CDR3 spells CSVEPVGGQGETQYF. CDR3 sequence (DNA): TGCAGCGTTGAGCCCGTGGGGGGGCAAGGAGAGACCCAGTACTTC. The entire variable domain, with the rest obtained from reference TRBV29-1 and TRBJ2-5, is as follows: SAVISQKPSRDICQRGTSLTIQCQVDSQVTMMFWYRQQPGQSLTLIATANQGSEATYESGFVIDKFPISRPNLTFSTLTVSNMSPEDSSIYLCSVEPVGGQGETQYFGPGTRLLVL.

The sample holds many counts of this clone. The CDR3 bases are TGCGCCAGCAGCGGCTTGCAGGGTCAGGCCACTGAAGCTTTCTTT. As protein: CASSGLQGQATEAFF. The rearrangement uses TRBV5-1 and TRBJ1-1; D may be TRBD1 (5 bases). Looked up from germline, CDR1 is SGHRS and CDR2 is YFSETQ. The CDR3 runs to 15 residues. V was cut by 4 bases and J by 4 bases, with 17 bases left in between.

This clone was counted between two and nine times. The gene calls are TRBV28 and TRBJ2-7; 7 nucleotides align to TRBD2. The CDR3 totals 14 residues. Per the germline V gene, CDR1 is MDHEN and CDR2 is SYDVKM. V lost 4 bases and J lost 0; bases outside the gene matches: 3. CDR3 loop: CASSWRGSSYEQYF. CDR3 bases: TGTGCCAGCAGTTGGCGGGGGTCCTCCTACGAGCAGTACTTC.

The table lists this clone with many counts. The chain uses TRBV6-1 and TRBJ1-1, with 9 bases lining up with TRBD1. CDR1 and CDR2 (germline): MNHNS, SASEGT. This CDR3 comprises 16 residues. The junction had 10 bases not matched to a gene; V was cut back by 7 bases and J by 1 base. The CDR3 nucleotides are TGTGCCAGCACCAGGGACAGGGTACGAAAGAACACTGAAGCTTTCTTT. Its protein is CASTRDRVRKNTEAFF.

On this clone: The junction and the germline gene differ at one end; a read error may be behind it. This chain joins TRBV9 and TRBJ1-1; D gene ambiguous. This CDR3 region has 13 residues. CDR1 is SGDLS and CDR2 is YYNGEE in the germline V gene. The CDR3 bases are TGTGCCAACAGCGTAGATGCTCCACATGAAGCTTTCTTT. Its protein product is CANSVDAPHEAFF.

This clone was counted many times. The CDR3 nucleotides are TGCGCCAGCAGCGTAGGGGACCCCAACACTGAAGCTTTCTTT. This translates into CASSVGDPNTEAFF. V gene TRBV5-1 combines with J gene TRBJ1-1; maybe TRBD1 (5 bases). Germline V lookup: CDR1 SGHRS, CDR2 YFSETQ. The CDR3 length is 14 residues. The V end lost 4 bases, the J end lost 2 bases, and 12 bases lay between the germline ends.

This clone occurred many times. The rearrangement uses TRBV7-9 and TRBJ2-7; 11 bases line up with TRBD1. This CDR3 comprises 15 residues. Germline assignment: CDR1 SEHNR and CDR2 FQNEAQ (reference sequence). V dropped 0 bases and J dropped 2; count of bases not matched to a gene: 0. CDR3 region: CASSLAGQGAYEQYF. The CDR3 region has the DNA TGTGCCAGCAGCTTAGCGGGACAGGGGGCCTACGAGCAGTACTTC.

The CDR3 DNA reads as TGTGCCAGCAGGTTGGAAGGGGCTCTCGACGAGCAGTACTTC. Encoded protein: CASRLEGALDEQYF. The J gene is TRBJ2-7, the V gene TRBV7-9, with D possibly being TRBD1 (5 bases). V lost 6 bases and J 5 bases, leaving 17 bases between the germline ends. Germline V CDR1 and CDR2: SEHNR, FQNEAQ (reference sequence). The CDR3 consists of 14 residues.

In its sample, this clone was seen once. The chain has TRBV9 and TRBJ2-7; 7 bases match TRBD2. From germline, CDR1 is SGDLS and CDR2 YYNGEE. The junction had 2 bases not matched to a gene; V was cut back by 0 bases and J by 2 bases. The CDR3 runs 14 residues. CDR3 in DNA: TGTGCCAGCAGCGTAGGGGGAGGGACCTACGAGCAGTACTTC. It encodes CASSVGGGTYEQYF.

The J gene is TRBJ1-2, the V gene TRBV11-1; D is perhaps TRBD1 (5 bases). Trimming took off 2 bases at V and 6 bases at J, with 16 bases between the two ends. The germline CDR1 and CDR2 sequences are SGHAT and FQDESV (reference sequence). This CDR3 region has 15 residues. The DNA of the CDR3 is TGTGCCAGCAGCTTACCTGGGGGGACTCTACATGGCTACACCTTC. Translating it yields CASSLPGGTLHGYTF. The whole variable domain, remainder taken from reference TRBV11-1 and TRBJ1-2, is EAEVAQSPRYKITEKSQAVAFWCDPISGHATLYWYRQILGQGPELLVQFQDESVVDDSQLPKDRFSAERLKGVDSTLKIQPAELGDSAMYLCASSLPGGTLHGYTFGSGTRLTVV.

This clone was observed many times. The V gene is TRBV7-3, the J gene TRBJ1-5, with D hard to call. CDR3 length: 17 amino acids. The germline gives CDR1 SGHTA, CDR2 FQGTGA. The V and J ends lost 0 bases and 5 bases respectively, with 17 bases between them. The CDR3 region has the DNA TGTGCCAGCAGCTTAACTTCTCCGGGCCGGAGGGATCAGCCCCAGCATTTT. This codes for CASSLTSPGRRDQPQHF.

At least ten counts were recorded for this clone. Other DNA variants within this sample encode the same CDR3. This chain links TRBV9 with TRBJ2-5; D ambiguous. The CDR3 loop spans 18 amino acids. Germline values: CDR1 SGDLS, CDR2 YYNGEE. V shed 0 bases and J shed 0 bases, with 18 bases lying between them. The CDR3 DNA reads as TGTGCCAGCAGCGTAGAGGTGTGGTGGCAGCAGTACCAAGAGACCCAGTACTTC. Amino acid sequence: CASSVEVWWQQYQETQYF.